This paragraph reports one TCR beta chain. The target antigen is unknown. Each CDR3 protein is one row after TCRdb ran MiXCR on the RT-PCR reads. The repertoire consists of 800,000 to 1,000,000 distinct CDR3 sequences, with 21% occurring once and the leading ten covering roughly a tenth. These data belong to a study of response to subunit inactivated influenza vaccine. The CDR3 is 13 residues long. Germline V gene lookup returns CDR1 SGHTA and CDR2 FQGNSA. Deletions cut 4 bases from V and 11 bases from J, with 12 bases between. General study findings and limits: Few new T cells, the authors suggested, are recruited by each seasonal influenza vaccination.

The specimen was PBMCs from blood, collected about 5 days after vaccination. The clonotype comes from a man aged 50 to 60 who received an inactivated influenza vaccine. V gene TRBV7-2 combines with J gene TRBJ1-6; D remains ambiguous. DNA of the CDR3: TGTGCCAGCAGCTCCAGGACCTTCGCACCCCTCCACTTT. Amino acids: CASSSRTFAPLHF.